This TCR beta chain came from a study of T cell changes during pregnancy in multiple sclerosis. The table lists this clone with a count of one. Profiled with immunoSEQ multiplex PCR; TCRdb holds only in-frame clones, not every one. The sample holds fewer than 60,000 clones; 80% to 95% are singletons and the top ten take around 0.66%. Germline V CDR1 and CDR2: GTSNPN, SVGIG (reference sequence). The V and J ends lost 1 base and 7 bases, in that order; junction bases with no gene match: 6. The CDR3 totals 15 residues. The rearrangement uses TRBV30 and TRBJ1-6; TRBD1 matches at 8 bases. The receptor was derived from a female donor with multiple sclerosis, enrolled in a pregnancy study. This sample comprised CD4+ T cells from peripheral blood mononuclear cells, obtained after pregnancy. The CDR3 DNA reads as TGTGCCTGGAGTGCGGGGGACAGGAAGAATTCACCCCTCCACTTT. It translates to CAWSAGDRKNSPLHF.